This is a list of T cell receptor beta chains from one sample in a study of regulatory T cells in long-lasting Graves disease. TCRdb re-derived calls from the multiplex PCR reads in MiXCR, one entry per CDR3 protein. Of approximately 360,000 distinct CDR3 sequences in the sample, around 23% were seen once. This specimen was peripheral blood mononuclear cells (PBMCs), taken when the disease was refractory, from a patient treated with antithyroid drugs. These receptors were collected from a woman aged 40 to 50 with Graves disease. Each CDR3 is given with its conserved first and last residue. A D gene is named only where the DNA matches it firmly. Clone size is stated in some rows and not others, as once, few, many or a class when expanded.

D: .
size: .
length: 12
V: TRBV7-6
J: TRBJ2-7
CDR3: CASSPGGFEQYF
DNA: TGTGCCAGCAGCCCTGGGGGTTTCGAGCAGTACTTC

D: TRBD2
size: many
length: 16
V: TRBV5-1
J: TRBJ2-7
CDR3: CASSPGLAGVVHEQYF
DNA: TGCGCCAGCAGCCCCGGACTAGCGGGAGTAGTCCACGAGCAGTACTTC

D: .
size: many
length: 16
V: TRBV6-1
J: TRBJ2-4
CDR3: CASSEWTRATKNIQYF
DNA: TGTGCCAGCAGTGAATGGACAAGGGCTACCAAAAACATTCAGTACTTC

D: .
size: .
length: 14
V: TRBV19
J: TRBJ1-2
CDR3: CASRNTRGTYGYTF
DNA: TGTGCCAGTAGGAATACCAGGGGAACCTATGGCTACACCTTC

D: TRBD2
size: many
length: 15
V: TRBV24-1
J: TRBJ2-5
CDR3: CATSDPSGRGETQYF
DNA: TGTGCCACCAGTGACCCTAGCGGGAGAGGGGAGACCCAGTACTTC

D: TRBD1
size: .
length: 17
V: TRBV7-9
J: TRBJ2-6
CDR3: CASSLMTGGFRANVLTF
DNA: TGTGCCAGCAGCTTAATGACAGGGGGCTTTCGGGCCAACGTCCTGACTTTC

D: .
size: few
length: 16
V: TRBV6-5
J: TRBJ2-7
CDR3: CASSYQLVDPSYEQYF
DNA: TGTGCCAGCAGTTACCAACTTGTGGACCCCTCCTACGAGCAGTACTTC

D: .
size: many
length: 14
V: TRBV12-3/TRBV12-4
J: TRBJ1-1
CDR3: CASSPVPVGTEAFF
DNA: TGTGCCAGCAGTCCCGTCCCGGTGGGCACTGAAGCTTTCTTT

D: .
size: .
length: 14
V: TRBV27
J: TRBJ2-7
CDR3: CASSFSINWGEQCF
DNA: TGTGCCAGCAGTTTCAGTATAAATTGGGGGGAGCAGTGCTTC

D: .
size: .
length: 14
V: TRBV20-1
J: TRBJ1-5
CDR3: CSAREGVYNQPQHF
DNA: TGCAGTGCTAGAGAGGGGGTGTACAATCAGCCCCAGCATTTT

D: .
size: few
length: 13
V: TRBV6-1
J: TRBJ2-1
CDR3: CASTQRLYNEQFF
DNA: TGTGCCAGCACCCAGCGACTTTACAATGAGCAGTTCTTC

D: .
size: .
length: 16
V: TRBV20-1
J: TRBJ2-4
CDR3: CSARVGGGLLKNIQYF
DNA: TGCAGTGCTAGAGTGGGGGGGGGCCTACTCAAAAACATTCAGTACTTC

D: TRBD1
size: many
length: 15
V: TRBV27
J: TRBJ2-7
CDR3: CASLRRTGFSYEQYF
DNA: TGTGCCAGCCTAAGAAGGACAGGCTTCTCCTACGAGCAGTACTTC